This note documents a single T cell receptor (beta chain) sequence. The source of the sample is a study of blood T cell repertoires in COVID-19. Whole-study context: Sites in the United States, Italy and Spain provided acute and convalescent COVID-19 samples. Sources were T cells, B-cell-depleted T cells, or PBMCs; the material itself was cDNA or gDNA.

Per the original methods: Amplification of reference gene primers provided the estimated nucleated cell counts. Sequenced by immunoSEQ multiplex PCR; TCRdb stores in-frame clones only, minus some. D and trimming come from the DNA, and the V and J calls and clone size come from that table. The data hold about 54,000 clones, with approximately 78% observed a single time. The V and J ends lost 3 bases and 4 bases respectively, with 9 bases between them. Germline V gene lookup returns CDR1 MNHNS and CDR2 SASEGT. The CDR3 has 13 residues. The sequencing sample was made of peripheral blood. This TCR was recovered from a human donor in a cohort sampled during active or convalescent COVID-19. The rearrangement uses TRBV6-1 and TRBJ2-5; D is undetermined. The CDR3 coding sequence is TGTGCCAGCAGTGACGGGTCGGCAGAGACCCAGTACTTC. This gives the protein CASSDGSAETQYF.